Below are 32 T cell receptor beta chains sequenced from a single sample in a study of early T cells in non-severe SARS-CoV-2 infection. TCRdb fed the 5' RACE reads into MiXCR, producing one record per CDR3 protein. The data contain approximately 67,000 distinct CDR3 sequences, roughly 10% of them singletons. What was sequenced was whole blood. The receptors derive from an adult who was a healthcare worker with PCR-confirmed SARS-CoV-2 infection or an uninfected control (not recorded which).

This clonotype was seen at least ten times. The rearrangement links TRBV5-6 to TRBJ2-1; D possibly uses TRBD1 or TRBD2 (6 bases each). The CDR3 consists of 12 residues. V was clipped by 7 bases and J by 5 bases, with 10 bases between them. The germline gives CDR1 SGHDT, CDR2 YYEEEE. The CDR3 region is CASARGHNEQFF. The CDR3, as DNA: TGTGCCAGCGCTCGGGGGCACAATGAGCAGTTCTTC.

This chain joins TRBV5-5 and TRBJ2-2; D may be TRBD1 (5 bases). Germline V gives CDR1 SGHKS, CDR2 YYEKEE (reference sequence). This CDR3 region has 17 residues. V dropped 0 bases and J dropped 4 bases, with 16 bases sitting between them. CDR3 region: CASSLARIGVSTGELFF. The DNA of the CDR3 is TGTGCCAGCAGCTTGGCCAGAATAGGGGTTAGCACCGGGGAGCTGTTTTTT.

This clonotype was detected a few times. V usage is TRBV18 and J usage is TRBJ1-2; D gene ambiguous. The length of the CDR3 is 14 residues. In germline, CDR1 is KGHSH, CDR2 LQKENI. V was clipped by 1 base and J by 5 bases, with 11 bases between them. This CDR3 reads CASSPRDTRYGYTF. The CDR3 DNA sequence: TGTGCCAGCTCACCACGTGACACCAGATATGGCTACACCTTC. Based on the CDR3 plus reference TRBV18 and TRBJ1-2, the full variable domain is NAGVMQNPRHLVRRRGQEARLRCSPMKGHSHVYWYRQLPEEGLKFMVYLQKENIIDESGMPKERFSAEFPKEGPSILRIQQVVRGDSAAYFCASSPRDTRYGYTFGSGTRLTVV.

This clonotype was recorded many times. The rearrangement joins TRBV2 to TRBJ2-3; D unresolved. This CDR3 has 15 amino acids. Trimming shortened V by 4 bases and J by 0 bases, and 11 bases separated the two germline ends. Germline CDR1 and CDR2: SNHLY and FYNNEI. The CDR3 is CASSGSLFSTDTQYF. The CDR3 DNA is TGTGCCAGCAGTGGCTCTCTCTTTAGCACAGATACGCAGTATTTT. The full variable domain, completed using reference TRBV2 and TRBJ2-3, is EPEVTQTPSHQVTQMGQEVILRCVPISNHLYFYWYRQILGQKVEFLVSFYNNEISEKSEIFDDQFSVERPDGSNFTLKIRSTKLEDSAMYFCASSGSLFSTDTQYFGPGTRLTVL.

The rearrangement uses TRBV18 and TRBJ1-4, with D unresolved. This CDR3 contains 12 residues. V lost 3 bases and J lost 10, with 9 bases in between. Germline loops: CDR1 KGHSH, CDR2 LQKENI. The CDR3, as DNA: TGTGCCAGCTCACCTAGCCGCGGAAAACTGTTTTTT. Translating it yields CASSPSRGKLFF.

This clonotype was recorded at least ten times. The V gene is TRBV10-3, the J gene TRBJ2-5; possible D gene TRBD2, 5 bases. The CDR3 is 13 amino acids. With 0 bases removed from V and 7 bases from J, the gap between germline ends came to 9 bases. Germline V gene data show CDR1 as ENHRY and CDR2 as SYGVKD. CDR3 region: CAISESARGTQYF. The CDR3 DNA follows: TGTGCCATCAGTGAGTCGGCTCGGGGGACCCAGTACTTC.

Only one count was recorded for this clonotype. The chain has TRBV2 and TRBJ2-7; D remains ambiguous. The CDR3 sequence is 12 residues long. Deletions cut 6 bases from V and 0 bases from J, with 6 bases between. Germline V gene sequence: CDR1 SNHLY, CDR2 FYNNEI. CDR3 in amino acids: CASRRSSYEQYF. The CDR3 DNA reads as TGTGCCAGCAGGAGGAGCTCCTACGAGCAGTACTTC. Variable domain in full (rest from reference TRBV2 and TRBJ2-7): EPEVTQTPSHQVTQMGQEVILRCVPISNHLYFYWYRQILGQKVEFLVSFYNNEISEKSEIFDDQFSVERPDGSNFTLKIRSTKLEDSAMYFCASRRSSYEQYFGPGTRLTVT.

This clonotype has ten or more counts. V is TRBV7-8 and J is TRBJ1-1, with D possibly being TRBD1 (6 bases). Per germline, CDR1 SGHVS and CDR2 FQNEAQ. Deletions cut 3 bases from V and 6 bases from J, with 17 bases between. The CDR3 contains 15 residues. CDR3 DNA: TGTGCCAGCAGCTTTGGACAGACCGAGTACGCTGAAGCTTTCTTT. This translates into CASSFGQTEYAEAFF.

This clonotype was seen repeatedly, ten times or more. CDR3 DNA sequence: TGTGCCAGCAGTTACGCCGAGGGGAGCGGGGGGTCGGAGACCCAGTACTTC. Translating it yields CASSYAEGSGGSETQYF. The chain combines TRBV6-2 or TRBV6-3 with TRBJ2-5, with 9 bases aligning to TRBD2. The ends lost 2 bases at V and 5 bases at J; junction bases unmatched: 12. The CDR3 sequence is 17 residues long. Germline CDR1 and CDR2: MNHEY and SVGEGT.

This clonotype was seen many times. This chain connects TRBV18 to TRBJ1-6; 9 nucleotides agree with TRBD1. The J segment lost 10 bases and the V segment lost 6 bases, leaving 13 bases of the junction unmatched. From germline, CDR1 is KGHSH and CDR2 LQKENI. The CDR3 extends over 16 amino acids. The CDR3 nucleotides are TGTGCCAGCTCCCCTGTGACCGGGACAGGGAGATCACCCCTCCACTTT. Amino acid sequence: CASSPVTGTGRSPLHF. Full variable domain (missing parts from reference TRBV18 and TRBJ1-6): NAGVMQNPRHLVRRRGQEARLRCSPMKGHSHVYWYRQLPEEGLKFMVYLQKENIIDESGMPKERFSAEFPKEGPSILRIQQVVRGDSAAYFCASSPVTGTGRSPLHFGNGTRLTVT.

This clonotype was detected ten times or more. The gene calls are TRBV4-2 and TRBJ1-6; 11 nucleotides match TRBD1. CDR1 and CDR2 from the germline V gene are LGHNA and YNFKEQ. The length of the CDR3 is 17 residues. Trimming took 2 bases from V and 10 from J; bases not matched to a gene: 10. This chain's CDR3 is CASSQSAGQGVSSPLHF. Here the CDR3 DNA reads TGTGCCAGCAGCCAATCGGCGGGACAGGGGGTCAGCTCACCCCTCCACTTT.

Ten or more counts support this clonotype. The genes are TRBV4-1 and TRBJ2-4; the match to TRBD1 covers 8 bases. CDR1 is MGHRA, CDR2 YSYEKL, per germline. With 4 bases clipped from V and 1 base from J, the junction kept 9 bases outside the gene matches. There are 17 residues in the CDR3. CDR3: CASSPGQVSGAKNIQYF. The CDR3 DNA is TGCGCCAGCAGCCCGGGACAGGTATCGGGGGCCAAAAACATTCAGTACTTC.

V usage is TRBV6-5 and J usage is TRBJ2-3; no reliable D call. Germline V lookup: CDR1 MNHEY, CDR2 SVGAGI. V lost 2 bases, J lost 6 bases, and 12 bases lay in between. The CDR3 has 14 amino acids. The CDR3 nucleotides read TGTGCCAGCAGTTACAAGTCAAAAGGGGATACGCAGTATTTT. Amino acid sequence: CASSYKSKGDTQYF.

The gene calls are TRBV5-4 and TRBJ2-1; TRBD1 matches at 7 bases. The CDR3 extends over 14 amino acids. Germline CDR1 and CDR2: SGHNT and YYREEE (reference sequence). J lost 4 bases, V lost 3 bases, and 4 bases had no gene match. The CDR3 loop is CASSSGQQYNEQFF. CDR3 bases: TGTGCCAGCAGCTCGGGACAGCAGTACAATGAGCAGTTCTTC. Drawing the rest from reference TRBV5-4 and TRBJ2-1, the complete variable domain is ETGVTQSPTHLIKTRGQQVTLRCSSQSGHNTVSWYQQALGQGPQFIFQYYREEENGRGNFPPRFSGLQFPNYSSELNVNALELDDSALYLCASSSGQQYNEQFFGPGTRLTVL.

This clonotype was detected only a few times. The chain links TRBV6-5 to TRBJ2-1; TRBD2 matches at 7 bases. CDR3 length: 12 amino acids. Germline V gives CDR1 MNHEY, CDR2 SVGAGI. The junction had 4 bases not matched to a gene; V was cut back by 5 bases and J by 9 bases. CDR3 amino acids: CASSQLASEQFF. DNA for the CDR3: TGTGCCAGCAGTCAACTAGCGTCTGAGCAGTTCTTC.

This clonotype was found a few times. This chain links TRBV27 with TRBJ2-7; 8 positions match TRBD1. CDR3 length: 14 amino acids. The germline V gene encodes CDR1 MNHEY and CDR2 SMNVEV (reference sequence). With V trimmed by 6 bases and J by 3 bases, 7 bases remained unmatched. As DNA, the CDR3 is TGTGCCAGCAGCCTGGGACAGGCTTTCTACGAGCAGTACTTC. This encodes CASSLGQAFYEQYF.

The rearrangement joins TRBV11-3 to TRBJ2-3, with no clear D. Germline assignment: CDR1 SGHNT and CDR2 YENEEA. CDR3 length equals 11 residues. V was pared by 8 bases and J by 2 bases, with 5 bases between. The CDR3 nucleotides read TGTGCCAGCGGATACACAGATACGCAGTATTTT. Translation: CASGYTDTQYF.

The J gene is TRBJ2-3, the V gene TRBV9, with 7 positions matching TRBD2. With 4 bases clipped from V and 2 bases from J, the junction kept 7 bases outside the gene matches. The germline V gene encodes CDR1 SGDLS and CDR2 YYNGEE. This CDR3 is built from 15 residues. The DNA for the CDR3 is TGTGCCAGCAGCCTTGGGACTACCCACACAGATACGCAGTATTTT. It is translated as CASSLGTTHTDTQYF. The variable domain in full, completed from reference TRBV9 and TRBJ2-3, reads DSGVTQTPKHLITATGQRVTLRCSPRSGDLSVYWYQQSLDQGLQFLIQYYNGEERAKGNILERFSAQQFPDLHSELNLSSLELGDSALYFCASSLGTTHTDTQYFGPGTRLTVL.

In this sample, this clonotype turned up many times. The V and J genes are TRBV11-2 and TRBJ2-7; D is ambiguous. This CDR3 is 14 amino acids long. Trimming left V 5 bases short and J 3 bases short, with 14 bases between. Germline V CDR1 and CDR2: SGHAT, FQNNGV. The CDR3: CASSTHPADYEQYF. CDR3 nucleotides: TGTGCCAGCAGCACCCATCCCGCTGACTACGAGCAGTACTTC.

This clonotype showed up just a few times. The chain combines TRBV5-1 with TRBJ2-1, with TRBD2 matching 8 bases. Germline CDR1 reads SGHRS; CDR2 reads YFSETQ. This CDR3 spans 15 amino acids. The V and J ends lost 0 bases and 4 bases, in that order; junction bases with no gene match: 3. The DNA for the CDR3 is TGCGCCAGCAGCTTGGAGGTAGCGGGATACAATGAGCAGTTCTTC. Amino acid sequence: CASSLEVAGYNEQFF.

This clonotype was observed many times. The chain recombines TRBV24-1 with TRBJ2-1, with a weak D call TRBD1 (5 bases). V was clipped by 4 bases and J by 4 bases, with 13 bases between them. Germline V lookup: CDR1 KGHDR, CDR2 SFDVKD. The CDR3 is 15 residues long. For the CDR3, the DNA is TGTGCCACCAGTGAGTCCAGGGATAGATACAATGAGCAGTTCTTC. As protein: CATSESRDRYNEQFF.

This clonotype was recorded at least ten times. J is TRBJ1-1 and V is TRBV29-1; D uncertain. The CDR3 has 14 amino acids. Trimming took 4 bases from V and 4 from J, leaving 16 bases between them. Germline V gives CDR1 SQVTM, CDR2 ANQGSEA. The CDR3, as DNA: TGCAGCGTTGTCGGGAGGGAACGAAGCACTGAAGCTTTCTTT. Amino acid sequence: CSVVGRERSTEAFF.

Comments on this clonotype: A much larger clone sits a single nucleotide away, making a read error possible. This rearrangement joins TRBV11-2 to TRBJ2-7, with TRBD2 matching 11 bases. Trimming cost V 0 bases and J 10 bases; bases outside gene matches: 11. The germline gives CDR1 SGHAT, CDR2 FQNNGV. This CDR3 comprises 16 residues. CDR3 in amino acids: CASSLDVSSGRIGQYF. Written as DNA, the CDR3 is TGTGCCAGCAGCTTAGATGTCTCTAGCGGGAGGATAGGACAGTACTTC.

This clonotype has more than one count but fewer than ten. The chain recombines TRBV11-2 with TRBJ2-2; D tentatively fits TRBD1 or TRBD2 (5 bases each). V was shortened by 6 bases and J by 6 bases, with 14 bases between the two germline ends. Germline V lookup: CDR1 SGHAT, CDR2 FQNNGV. The CDR3 is 14 residues long. The CDR3 DNA is TGTGCCAGCAGTAAGATGGTGGGACCCGGGGAGCTGTTTTTT. Its translation: CASSKMVGPGELFF.

The sample holds many counts of this clonotype. V usage is TRBV30 and J usage is TRBJ2-1, with 10 bases matching TRBD2. This CDR3 contains 16 residues. V lost 4 bases to trimming and J lost 9 bases; unmatched junction nucleotides: 15. The germline V gene has CDR1 GTSNPN and CDR2 SVGIG (reference sequence). Written as DNA, the CDR3 is TGTGCCTGGAACGGTGGTGGACTAGCGGAGGGGGGTGAGCAGTTCTTC. Amino acids: CAWNGGGLAEGGEQFF.

The rearrangement joins TRBV6-1 to TRBJ1-2; the match to TRBD1 covers 8 bases. After removal of 6 bases from V and 5 bases from J, the junction contained 11 bases not matched to a gene. Germline values: CDR1 MNHNS, CDR2 SASEGT. CDR3 length: 15 residues. CDR3 protein: CASRRTGPGGYGYTF. CDR3 sequence (DNA): TGTGCCAGCAGGAGGACAGGGCCCGGCGGTTATGGCTACACCTTC.

This clonotype was recorded many times. The J gene is TRBJ2-7, the V gene TRBV7-9, with 8 bases aligning to TRBD1. The CDR3 totals 15 residues. The germline V gene has CDR1 SEHNR and CDR2 FQNEAQ (reference sequence). V dropped 5 bases and J dropped 2; count of bases not matched to a gene: 8. The CDR3 reads CASSPPETGAYEQYF. CDR3 nucleotide sequence: TGTGCCAGCAGCCCCCCGGAGACAGGGGCCTACGAGCAGTACTTC.

The rearrangement uses TRBV9 and TRBJ2-5; 11 bases align to TRBD1. The ends lost 3 bases at V and 0 bases at J; junction bases unmatched: 4. The V gene's germline CDR1 is SGDLS and CDR2 YYNGEE. This CDR3 has 16 residues. The CDR3 DNA reads TGTGCCAGCAGCGCGTGGGGACAGGGGGACCAAGAGACCCAGTACTTC. This encodes CASSAWGQGDQETQYF.

This clonotype occurred many times. This chain links TRBV6-2 or TRBV6-3 with TRBJ1-3; D gene uncertain. V shed 5 bases and J shed 4 bases, with 12 bases lying between them. The CDR3 contains 14 residues. The germline V gene has CDR1 MNHEY and CDR2 SVGEGT. As DNA, the CDR3 is TGTGCCAGCAGTCCTCCAGCTCCGGGAAACACCATATATTTT. Translated: CASSPPAPGNTIYF.

The CDR3 is CASSFGPINEKLFF. In nucleotides, the CDR3 is TGTGCCAGCAGCTTTGGACCGATTAATGAAAAACTGTTTTTT. V is TRBV7-2 and J is TRBJ1-4; D is undetermined. Deletions cut 3 bases from V and 4 bases from J, with 9 bases between. The germline V gene encodes CDR1 SGHTA and CDR2 FQGNSA. This CDR3 contains 14 residues.

This clonotype was recorded at least ten times. The V call is TRBV12-3 or TRBV12-4, the J call TRBJ2-6; no definite D call. Deletions cut 5 bases from V and 4 bases from J, with 9 bases between. The CDR3 runs to 14 residues. For the CDR3, the DNA is TGTGCCAGCAGTCCCCTCGGGGGGGCCAACGTCCTGACTTTC. It specifies CASSPLGGANVLTF.

This sequence joins TRBV11-2 and TRBJ2-3; TRBD1 is a possible D gene (6 bases). V was cut by 1 base and J by 6 bases, with 14 bases left in between. CDR1 is SGHAT and CDR2 is FQNNGV in the germline V gene. CDR3 size: 15 residues. CDR3 loop: CASSLVHRASDTQYF. CDR3 sequence (DNA): TGTGCCAGCAGCTTAGTCCACAGGGCGTCGGATACGCAGTATTTT.